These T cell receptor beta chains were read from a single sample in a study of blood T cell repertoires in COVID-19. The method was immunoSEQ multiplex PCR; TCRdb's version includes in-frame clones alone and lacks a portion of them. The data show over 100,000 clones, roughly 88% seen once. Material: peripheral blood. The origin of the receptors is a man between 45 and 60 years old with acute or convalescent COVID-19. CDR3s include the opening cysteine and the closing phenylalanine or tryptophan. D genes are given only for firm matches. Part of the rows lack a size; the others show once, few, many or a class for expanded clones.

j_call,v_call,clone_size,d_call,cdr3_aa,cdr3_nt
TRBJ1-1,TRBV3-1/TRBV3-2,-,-,CASSQGDNRWVLQAFF,TGTGCCAGCAGCCAAGGGGATAACAGGTGGGTCCTCCAGGCTTTCTTT
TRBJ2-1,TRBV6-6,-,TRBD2,CASSYAGGWNEQFF,TGTGCCAGCAGTTACGCGGGAGGATGGAATGAGCAGTTCTTC
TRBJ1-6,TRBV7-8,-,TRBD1,CASSMTGGGLFSNSPLHF,TGTGCCAGCAGCATGACAGGGGGCGGGCTTTTTTCTAATTCACCCCTCCACTTT
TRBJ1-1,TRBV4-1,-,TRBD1,CASRTFGTGTPWTEAFF,TGCGCCAGCAGAACTTTTGGGACAGGGACTCCGTGGACTGAAGCTTTCTTT
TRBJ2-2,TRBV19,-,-,CASSAPTTGNRELFF,TGTGCCAGTAGTGCCCCAACAACAGGAAACAGGGAGCTGTTTTTT
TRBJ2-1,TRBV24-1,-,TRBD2,CATSDWGTSGSLGEQFF,TGTGCCACCAGTGATTGGGGGACTAGCGGGAGCCTAGGGGAGCAGTTCTTC
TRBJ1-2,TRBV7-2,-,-,CASSLQGTIPNYGYTF,TGTGCCAGCAGCTTACAGGGAACAATTCCTAACTATGGCTACACCTTC
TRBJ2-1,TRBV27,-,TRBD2,CASSYRTSGGLYNEQFF,TGTGCCAGCAGTTACCGGACTAGCGGGGGTCTATACAATGAGCAGTTCTTC
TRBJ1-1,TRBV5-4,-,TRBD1,CASSLKNRGYTEAFF,TGTGCCAGCAGCTTGAAAAACAGGGGTTACACTGAAGCTTTCTTT
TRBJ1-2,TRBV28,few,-,CASAGANYGYTF,TGTGCCAGCGCAGGGGCAAACTATGGCTACACCTTC
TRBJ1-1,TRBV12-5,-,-,CASGLIQGWTEAFF,TGTGCTAGTGGGTTGATACAGGGTTGGACTGAAGCTTTCTTT
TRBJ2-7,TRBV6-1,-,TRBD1,CASSEIPGQGLRQYF,TGTGCCAGCAGTGAAATTCCGGGACAGGGGTTGAGGCAGTACTTC
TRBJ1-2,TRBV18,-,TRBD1,CASSHDRDGYTF,TGTGCCAGCTCACATGACAGGGATGGCTACACCTTC
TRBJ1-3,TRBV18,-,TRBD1,CASSVDRGALSGNTIYF,TGTGCCAGCTCAGTGGACAGGGGCGCTCTCTCTGGAAACACCATATATTTT
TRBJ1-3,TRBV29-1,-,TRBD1,CSVEYGTGGFWNTIYF,TGCAGCGTTGAGTACGGGACAGGGGGTTTCTGGAACACCATATATTTT